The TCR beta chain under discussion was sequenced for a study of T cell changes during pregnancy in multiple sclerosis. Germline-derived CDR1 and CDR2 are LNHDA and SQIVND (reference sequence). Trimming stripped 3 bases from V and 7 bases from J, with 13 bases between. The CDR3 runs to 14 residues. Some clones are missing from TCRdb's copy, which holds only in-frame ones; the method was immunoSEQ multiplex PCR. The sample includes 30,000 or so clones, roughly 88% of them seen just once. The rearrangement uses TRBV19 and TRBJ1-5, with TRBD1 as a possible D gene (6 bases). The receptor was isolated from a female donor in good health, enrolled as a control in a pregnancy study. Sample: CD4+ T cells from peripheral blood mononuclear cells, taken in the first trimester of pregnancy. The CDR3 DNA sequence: TGTGCCAGTAGTATCCGACAGGTTCAGCAGCCCCAGCATTTT. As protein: CASSIRQVQQPQHF.